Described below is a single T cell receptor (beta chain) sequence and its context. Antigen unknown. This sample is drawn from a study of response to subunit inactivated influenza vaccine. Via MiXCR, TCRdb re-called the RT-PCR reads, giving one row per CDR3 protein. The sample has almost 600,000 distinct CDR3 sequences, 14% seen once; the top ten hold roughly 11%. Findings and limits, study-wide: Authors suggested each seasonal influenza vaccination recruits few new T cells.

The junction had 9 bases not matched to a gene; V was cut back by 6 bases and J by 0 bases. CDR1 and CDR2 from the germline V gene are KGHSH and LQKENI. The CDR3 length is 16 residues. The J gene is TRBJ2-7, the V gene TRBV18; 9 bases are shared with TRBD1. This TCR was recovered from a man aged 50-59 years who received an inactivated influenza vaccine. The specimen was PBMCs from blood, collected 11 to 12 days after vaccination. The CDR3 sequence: CASSLLDRGSSYEQYF. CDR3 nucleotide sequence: TGTGCCAGCTCCTTATTGGACAGGGGAAGCTCCTACGAGCAGTACTTC.